The clone carrying this T cell receptor beta chain came up many times. The CDR3 runs 16 residues. The germline CDR1 and CDR2 sequences are LGHNA and YNFKEQ. V lost 3 bases, J lost 0 bases, and 6 bases stayed unmatched. Combining iRepertoire HTBI primers with Arm-PCR of CDR3 regions, the authors built TCR beta libraries. MiXCR, applied by TCRdb to the multiplex PCR reads, yields one record per CDR3 protein. Of 420,000 or so distinct CDR3 sequences listed, about 15% are singletons. The data were taken from a study of regulatory T cells in long-lasting Graves disease. Indicated time point: newly diagnosed GD, antithyroid drugs for less than 3 months. From PBMCs, RNA was extracted and then used to make the TCR library. A further study also used this sample, focusing on T cells in Graves' hyperthyroidism and ophthalmopathy.

The material was peripheral blood mononuclear cells (PBMCs), obtained at new diagnosis, from a patient treated with antithyroid drugs. The chain recombines TRBV4-2 with TRBJ2-3, with 7 bases that match TRBD1. The TCR originated in a woman aged 18-30 years with Graves disease. The CDR3 nucleotides are TGTGCCAGCAGCCAGCCGACAGGGAGAAGCACAGATACGCAGTATTTT. Its translation is CASSQPTGRSTDTQYF.